This T cell receptor (beta chain) is from a study of blood T cell repertoires in COVID-19. Study information: Some COVID-19 samples were acute and others convalescent; all came from the United States, Italy and Spain. T cells, B-cell-depleted T cells, or PBMCs provided the cDNA or gDNA that served as material.

The germline V gene has CDR1 SGHRS and CDR2 YFSETQ. The CDR3 extends over 15 amino acids. V shed 0 bases and J 6 bases; nucleotides not matched to a gene: 6. How the authors handled the data: Amplification from reference gene primers served as the basis for estimated nucleated cell counts. Data came from immunoSEQ multiplex PCR; TCRdb stores just in-frame clones and leaves some out. V, J and clone size are taken as reported in that table, and D and trimming were inferred from the DNA itself. Here the sample spans about 140,000 clones, 86% being singletons. This clonotype was obtained from a woman between 55 and 75 years old with acute or convalescent COVID-19. The chain combines TRBV5-1 with TRBJ2-3; TRBD2 matches at 8 bases. Sequenced material: peripheral blood. CDR3 sequence: CASSLVVSGVDTQYF. The CDR3 coding sequence is TGCGCCAGCAGCTTGGTGGTTAGCGGGGTGGATACGCAGTATTTT.